The clone carrying this TCR beta chain was found a few times. Its antigen is not identified. Per the germline V gene, CDR1 is SQVTM and CDR2 is ANQGSEA. V shed 2 bases and J 4 bases; nucleotides not matched to a gene: 7. The length of the CDR3 is 15 residues. Using CD45RO/CCR7/CD25/CD127/CD95/CD27, CD4+ naive, central memory, regulatory and stem cell-like memory cells were sorted. Sequencing targeted expressed TCRB transcripts, as all isolated RNA had been reverse transcribed. TCRdb's copy holds only in-frame clones and misses some; the assay was immunoSEQ multiplex PCR. This table has 150,000 or so clones, around a tenth appearing once. This sample is part of a study of beta chain features in type 1 diabetes. Study results and limitations: The study found moderately but significantly shorter TCRB CDR3s in all four CD4+ subsets of Type 1 diabetes patients.

The rearrangement joins TRBV29-1 to TRBJ2-3; 9 positions agree with TRBD2. This TCR was sampled from a man between 18 and 29 years old in good health. Input material: central memory CD4+ T cells from blood. The CDR3 loop reads CSVEREAGGPDTQYF. As DNA, the CDR3 is TGCAGCGTTGAACGGGAGGCGGGGGGGCCAGATACGCAGTATTTT.